The 17 T cell receptor beta chains below all came from one sample that was sequenced in a study of blood T cell repertoires in COVID-19. Assay: immunoSEQ multiplex PCR; the TCRdb copy retains only in-frame clones and omits some. The table has some 270,000 clones, 85% seen once; the top ten hold approximately 9%. Sequencing used PBMCs or T cells enriched from blood (not recorded which). The origin of the receptors is a woman aged 45-60 years with acute COVID-19.

This chain links TRBV11-3 with TRBJ2-5; 8 nucleotides align to TRBD2. Germline V CDR1 and CDR2: SGHNT, YENEEA. J gave up 2 bases and V 1 base, and 3 bases lay outside the gene matches. The CDR3 has 15 residues. The CDR3 loop reads CASSLASGGQETQYF. The CDR3 DNA is TGTGCCAGCAGCTTAGCCAGCGGGGGACAAGAGACCCAGTACTTC.

V usage is TRBV6-2 or TRBV6-3 and J usage is TRBJ1-2, with 9 bases matching TRBD1. Germline CDR1 MNHEY, CDR2 SVGEGT. The CDR3 runs to 17 residues. The junction had 14 bases not matched to a gene; V was cut back by 4 bases and J by 5 bases. The CDR3 is CASSSFFRDREDYGYTF. The DNA for the CDR3 is TGTGCCAGCAGTTCGTTCTTCAGGGACAGGGAGGATTATGGCTACACCTTC.

This chain joins TRBV5-1 and TRBJ1-1; 8 bases align to TRBD1. This CDR3 is 14 amino acids long. V dropped 3 bases and J dropped 5; count of bases not matched to a gene: 6. Per germline, CDR1 SGHRS and CDR2 YFSETQ. CDR3 DNA: TGCGCCAGCAGCTCCCGACAGGGGATGACTGAAGCTTTCTTT. Translating gives CASSSRQGMTEAFF.

This clone was counted once. The rearrangement joins TRBV9 to TRBJ2-7; TRBD1 agrees at 7 bases. The germline V gene has CDR1 SGDLS and CDR2 YYNGEE. The CDR3 has 15 residues. Trimming removed 0 bases from V and 2 bases from J; junction bases left unmatched: 5. The CDR3 DNA reads as TGTGCCAGCAGCGTAGACCCACAGGGGACCTACGAGCAGTACTTC. Its translation is CASSVDPQGTYEQYF.

This clone was seen a few times. This sequence joins TRBV5-4 and TRBJ1-3, with D maybe TRBD1 (6 bases). The ends were cut back, 4 bases at V and 2 bases at J, with 16 bases in the middle. The CDR3 consists of 16 residues. Germline V lookup: CDR1 SGHNT, CDR2 YYREEE (reference sequence). The CDR3 region has the DNA TGTGCCAGCAGCCTTCAGGGGTCATCTACTGGAAACACCATATATTTT. Its protein product is CASSLQGSSTGNTIYF.

The chain recombines TRBV6-5 with TRBJ1-5, with D perhaps TRBD1 (6 bases). Germline-derived CDR1 and CDR2 are MNHEY and SVGAGI. V lost 6 bases and J lost 0, with 12 bases in between. The length of the CDR3 is 15 residues. This CDR3 reads CASRGTYDSNQPQHF. Written as DNA, the CDR3 is TGTGCCAGCAGGGGGACATACGATAGCAATCAGCCCCAGCATTTT.

DNA of the CDR3: TGTGCCAGTAGCGCGCAGCATGGGGGGGGCAATGAGCAGTTCTTC. It encodes CASSAQHGGGNEQFF. The rearrangement links TRBV19 to TRBJ2-1; 7 positions match TRBD2. CDR3 length: 15 amino acids. Germline V lookup: CDR1 LNHDA, CDR2 SQIVND (reference sequence). The ends lost 6 bases at V and 6 bases at J; junction bases unmatched: 11. The full variable domain, completed using reference TRBV19 and TRBJ2-1, is DGGITQSPKYLFRKEGQNVTLSCEQNLNHDAMYWYRQDPGQGLRLIYYSQIVNDFQKGDIAEGYSVSREKKESFPLTVTSAQKNPTAFYLCASSAQHGGGNEQFFGPGTRLTVL.

V usage is TRBV10-3 and J usage is TRBJ1-1; TRBD1 matches 8 bases. The germline CDR1 and CDR2 sequences are ENHRY and SYGVKD. There are 13 residues in the CDR3. With 6 bases clipped from V and 4 bases from J, the junction kept 4 bases outside the gene matches. The CDR3 loop is CAIRTGDFTEAFF. For the CDR3, the DNA is TGTGCCATCAGGACAGGGGATTTCACTGAAGCTTTCTTT.

Here the CDR3 reads CASSPSSGGATYEQYF. The CDR3 DNA follows: TGTGCCAGCAGCCCCTCTAGCGGGGGGGCGACTTACGAGCAGTACTTC. The chain recombines TRBV7-2 with TRBJ2-7, with 12 nucleotides matching TRBD2. The CDR3 sequence is 16 residues long. V shed 5 bases and J 4 bases; nucleotides not matched to a gene: 9. Looked up from germline, CDR1 is SGHTA and CDR2 is FQGNSA.

The V gene is TRBV6-2 or TRBV6-3, the J gene TRBJ2-7; the match to TRBD1 covers 7 bases. The germline CDR1 and CDR2 sequences are MNHEY and SVGEGT. The length of the CDR3 is 16 residues. The V and J ends lost 2 bases and 4 bases, in that order; junction bases with no gene match: 11. CDR3 protein: CASSYGAGTEIYEQYF. In DNA, the CDR3 is TGTGCCAGCAGTTACGGGGCTGGGACAGAGATATACGAGCAGTACTTC.

This clone was found a few times. The chain combines TRBV19 with TRBJ2-2; 8 nucleotides line up with TRBD1. The V and J ends lost 5 bases and 2 bases, in that order; junction bases with no gene match: 7. The germline CDR1 and CDR2 sequences are LNHDA and SQIVND (reference sequence). This CDR3 is built from 16 residues. The CDR3 region is CASSPWTGPNTGELFF. In DNA form, the CDR3 reads TGTGCCAGTAGTCCCTGGACAGGGCCCAACACCGGGGAGCTGTTTTTT. Combining the CDR3 with reference TRBV19 and TRBJ2-2 gives the whole variable domain DGGITQSPKYLFRKEGQNVTLSCEQNLNHDAMYWYRQDPGQGLRLIYYSQIVNDFQKGDIAEGYSVSREKKESFPLTVTSAQKNPTAFYLCASSPWTGPNTGELFFGEGSRLTVL.

The V gene is TRBV4-3, the J gene TRBJ1-2; D possibly corresponds to TRBD1 (5 bases). CDR3 size: 15 residues. CDR1 and CDR2 from the germline V gene are LGHNA and YSLEER. V dropped 1 base and J dropped 4 bases, with 13 bases sitting between them. CDR3 protein: CASSQGRGLGYGYTF. The DNA for the CDR3 is TGCGCCAGCAGCCAAGGGCGGGGACTCGGCTATGGCTACACCTTC.

The V gene is TRBV14, the J gene TRBJ1-2, with 11 nucleotides matching TRBD1. Germline V gene data show CDR1 as SGHDN and CDR2 as FVKESK. V shed 2 bases and J 4 bases; nucleotides not matched to a gene: 9. The CDR3 has 17 amino acids. Written as DNA, the CDR3 is TGTGCCAGCAGCCAAAGGACAGGGGGCGTTTCGGGCTATGGCTACACCTTC. Translation: CASSQRTGGVSGYGYTF.

This rearrangement joins TRBV5-1 to TRBJ2-7; D remains ambiguous. Trimming removed 1 base at V and 0 bases at J, with 8 bases between. Germline loops: CDR1 SGHRS, CDR2 YFSETQ. There are 14 residues in the CDR3. CDR3 nucleotides: TGCGCCAGCAGCTTGATAGCCGACTCCTACGAGCAGTACTTC. This sequence encodes CASSLIADSYEQYF.

The CDR3 nucleotides are TGTGCCAGCAGTTCCCGTGGGAGGGTAGCCAATCAGCCCCAGCATTTT. Its translation: CASSSRGRVANQPQHF. This chain links TRBV6-2 or TRBV6-3 with TRBJ1-5; no reliable D call. The CDR3 has 16 amino acids. Trimming took 4 bases from V and 3 from J, leaving 16 bases between them. CDR1 is MNHEY and CDR2 is SVGEGT in the germline V gene.

This clone turned up a few times. Here the CDR3 DNA reads TGCGCCAGCAGCCCCAAAGCCGGGACAGGGAACACTGAAGCTTTCTTT. Amino acids: CASSPKAGTGNTEAFF. The gene calls are TRBV4-3 and TRBJ1-1, with TRBD1 identical over 8 bases. After removal of 4 bases from V and 1 base from J, the junction contained 8 bases not matched to a gene. The CDR3 is 16 amino acids. Germline loops: CDR1 LGHNA, CDR2 YSLEER.

The chain couples TRBV24-1 to TRBJ2-1; possible D gene TRBD2, 7 bases. The CDR3 is made up of 16 amino acids. Deletions cut 4 bases from V and 8 bases from J, with 20 bases between. CDR1 and CDR2 from the germline V gene are KGHDR and SFDVKD. The CDR3 nucleotides are TGTGCCACCAGTGACCCGAGGGGGGGCAGTGGCGATGAGCAGTTCTTC. It codes for CATSDPRGGSGDEQFF.